The clone carrying this TCR beta chain showed up just a few times. Full-length variable regions came from constant-region reverse primers plus semi-nested Nested Universal Primer A PCR. A single record per CDR3 protein comes from TCRdb applying MiXCR to the 5' RACE reads. The profile shows just under 65,000 distinct CDR3 sequences, 22% of them singletons. The CDR3 loop spans 14 amino acids. Unmatched junction bases numbered 7, after V lost 6 bases and J lost 3 bases. In germline, CDR1 is DFQATT, CDR2 SNEGSKA (reference sequence). This chain connects TRBV20-1 to TRBJ1-1; the match to TRBD1 covers 10 bases. What was sequenced was memory CD4+ T cells sorted from a lymph node. Subset meaning: memory CD4+ T cells, CD4+CD45RO+CD25-. The receptor comes from a female donor with breast cancer. The CDR3 DNA sequence: TGCAGTGCGGGACGGACAGGGGGGGACACTGAAGCTTTCTTT. Translating gives CSAGRTGGDTEAFF.